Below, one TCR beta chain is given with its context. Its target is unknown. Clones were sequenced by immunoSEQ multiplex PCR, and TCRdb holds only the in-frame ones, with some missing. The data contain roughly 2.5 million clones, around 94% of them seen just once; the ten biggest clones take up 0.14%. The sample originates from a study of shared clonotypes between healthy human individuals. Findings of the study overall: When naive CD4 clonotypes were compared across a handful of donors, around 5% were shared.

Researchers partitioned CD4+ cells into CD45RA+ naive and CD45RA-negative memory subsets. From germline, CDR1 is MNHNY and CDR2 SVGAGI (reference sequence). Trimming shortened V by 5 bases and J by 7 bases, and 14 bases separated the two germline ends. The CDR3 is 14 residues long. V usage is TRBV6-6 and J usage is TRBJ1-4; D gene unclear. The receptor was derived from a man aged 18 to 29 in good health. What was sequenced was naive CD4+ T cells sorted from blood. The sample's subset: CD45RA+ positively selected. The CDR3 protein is CASSQETMAEKLFF. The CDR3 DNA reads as TGTGCCAGCAGTCAAGAGACAATGGCTGAAAAACTGTTTTTT.